This T cell receptor beta chain was sequenced for a study of technical replicates of blood from a handful of donors. The assay was immunoSEQ multiplex PCR, and TCRdb's table has in-frame clones only and misses some. The sample comprises some 78,000 clones, 85% to 95% of which are singletons, and 0.35% to 0.5% rests with the top ten. The CDR3 covers 13 residues. Germline values: CDR1 SGHAT, CDR2 FQNNGV. V gave up 2 bases and J gave up 5 bases, with 9 bases separating them. This TCR derives from a human donor in good health. This chain uses TRBV11-2 with TRBJ1-1; D uncertain. The sequencing sample was made of T cells isolated from PBMCs. The CDR3 nucleotides read TGTGCCAGCAGCTTAACTAGGGAGACTGAAGCTTTCTTT. The encoded protein is CASSLTRETEAFF. The whole variable domain, remainder taken from reference TRBV11-2 and TRBJ1-1, is EAGVAQSPRYKIIEKRQSVAFWCNPISGHATLYWYQQILGQGPKLLIQFQNNGVVDDSQLPKDRFSAERLKGVDSTLKIQPAKLEDSAVYLCASSLTRETEAFFGQGTRLTVV.